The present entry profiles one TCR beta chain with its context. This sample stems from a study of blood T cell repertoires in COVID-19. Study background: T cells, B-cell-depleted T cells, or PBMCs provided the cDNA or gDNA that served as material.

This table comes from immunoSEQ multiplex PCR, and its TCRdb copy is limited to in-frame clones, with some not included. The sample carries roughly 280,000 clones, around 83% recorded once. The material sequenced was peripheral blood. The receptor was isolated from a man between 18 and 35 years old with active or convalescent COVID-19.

The CDR3 coding sequence is TGTGCCTGGAGTCGCGGGGGCCAGGGAAACACCATATATTTT. It is translated as CAWSRGGQGNTIYF. The genes are TRBV30 and TRBJ1-3, with a tentative D call TRBD1 (6 bases). CDR3 size: 14 residues. V lost 2 bases to trimming and J lost 4 bases, with 12 bases between them. From germline, CDR1 is GTSNPN and CDR2 SVGIG (reference sequence).